The next 17 T cell receptor beta chains were all read from a single sample in a study of tumor-infiltrating lymphocytes in primary liver carcinoma. Germline DNA was extracted too, while blood RNA derived from unsorted whole blood. A primer in the constant region served to generate TCR beta cDNA from 500 ng of total RNA. TCR beta libraries came from three nested multiplex PCR rounds using slightly modified ARM-PCR. Amplification in the first two PCR rounds was performed using TRBV1-TRBV30 forward primers and a C-beta reverse primer for around 10 cycles each. TCRdb reprocessed the multiplex PCR reads via MiXCR and lists one record per CDR3 protein. Here the sample spans 320,000 or so distinct CDR3 sequences, about 62% being singletons. The sample taken for sequencing was peripheral blood. The origin of the receptors is a man in his forties or fifties with primary liver carcinoma and hepatitis B virus infection.

J is TRBJ1-1 and V is TRBV6-2 or TRBV6-3, with 7 bases identical to TRBD1. In germline, CDR1 is MNHEY, CDR2 SVGEGT. The trim removed 2 bases at V and 0 bases at J, leaving 12 bases unmatched. This CDR3 spans 18 amino acids. The chain's CDR3 is CASSYVWDSTILNTEAFF. Here the CDR3 DNA reads TGTGCCAGCAGTTACGTATGGGACAGTACGATTCTGAACACTGAAGCTTTCTTT.

This clonotype was seen a handful of times. This clone may be a read error of a much larger clone one base away. CDR3 sequence (DNA): TGTGCCAGCAGACAAGGGGTAAACACTGAAGCTTTCTTT. Its protein is CASRQGVNTEAFF. V usage is TRBV14 and J usage is TRBJ1-1; perhaps TRBD1 as D (5 bases). The CDR3 length is 13 residues. Germline CDR1 is SGHDN and CDR2 is FVKESK.

The count of this clonotype is one. At one boundary the junction diverges from the germline segment, which might be a read error. V is TRBV7-8 and J is TRBJ1-5; D is undetermined. The J call may be faulty, since TRBJ2-3 better matches the DNA end. Germline V CDR1 and CDR2: SGHVS, FQNEAQ. The CDR3 consists of 16 residues. The DNA for the CDR3 is TGCGCCAGCAGCCCGAATACAAGGACGGGCAATCGGCCCCAGTATTTT. This translates into CASSPNTRTGNRPQYF.

This clonotype showed up many times. The genes are TRBV6-1 and TRBJ2-2; D unclear. Germline CDR1 reads MNHNS; CDR2 reads SASEGT. CDR3 length: 13 residues. The ends were cut back, 5 bases at V and 4 bases at J, with 8 bases in the middle. The CDR3 region is CASSRVFTGELFF. In DNA, the CDR3 is TGTGCCAGCAGTCGGGTTTTCACCGGGGAGCTGTTTTTT.

This clonotype was seen only a few times. The V and J genes are TRBV6-2 or TRBV6-3 and TRBJ2-2; weak D call: TRBD2 (6 bases). Germline loops: CDR1 MNHEY, CDR2 SVGEGT. This CDR3 spans 15 amino acids. V shed 2 bases and J shed 3 bases, with 10 bases lying between them. CDR3 residues: CASSYGTGDTGELFF. The CDR3, as DNA: TGTGCCAGCAGTTACGGGACGGGGGACACCGGGGAGCTGTTTTTT.

Notes on this clonotype: Lacking the conserved final phenylalanine or tryptophan, this CDR3 likely reflects a read error. V and J are TRBV6-1 and TRBJ2-7; no clear D. Trimming pared 2 bases from V and 7 bases from J, leaving 6 bases between. The CDR3 extends over 11 amino acids. Germline V gene data show CDR1 as MNHNS and CDR2 as SASEGT. This CDR3 is CASSERWEQYL. The CDR3 DNA is TGTGCCAGCAGTGAAAGGTGGGAGCAGTACCTC.

This clonotype was observed a few times. One junction end does not reproduce the germline sequence, and a read error may be involved. The chain employs TRBV6-5 and TRBJ2-1; the match to TRBD2 covers 14 bases. This CDR3 is 17 amino acids long. CDR1 is MNHEY and CDR2 is SVGAGI in the germline V gene. The CDR3 here is CTSSYSGTSGRVDEQFF. In DNA form, the CDR3 reads TGTACCAGCAGTTATTCCGGGACTAGCGGGAGAGTCGATGAGCAGTTCTTC.

DNA for the CDR3: TGCGCCAGCAGCGGACTAGCGGGAGCGGCAGATACGCAGTATTTT. As protein: CASSGLAGAADTQYF. The chain employs TRBV5-1 and TRBJ2-3; 13 positions agree with TRBD2. Germline CDR1 reads SGHRS; CDR2 reads YFSETQ. Germline trimming cut 4 bases from V and 4 bases from J; bases unmatched to any gene: 3. The CDR3 totals 15 residues.

To note about this clonotype: One end of the junction fails to match germline, which may point to a read error. The chain recombines TRBV6-2 or TRBV6-3 with TRBJ2-1; 11 bases map to TRBD2. In germline, CDR1 is MNHEY, CDR2 SVGEGT. This CDR3 has 18 amino acids. CDR3 bases: TGTGCCAGCAGTTACCAACCTCTTAGCGGGAGGGCCAGAAATGGGCAGTTCTTC. Its translation: CASSYQPLSGRARNGQFF.

V usage is TRBV30 and J usage is TRBJ1-2; no reliable D call. V gave up 1 base and J gave up 7 bases, with 10 bases separating them. The CDR3 loop spans 12 amino acids. In germline, CDR1 is GTSNPN, CDR2 SVGIG (reference sequence). CDR3 coding DNA: TGTGCCTGGAGTGAAGCGGTTCGTGGCTACACCTTC. Its protein is CAWSEAVRGYTF.

This sequence joins TRBV5-1 and TRBJ2-5; TRBD1 is a possible D gene (6 bases). CDR1 is SGHRS, CDR2 YFSETQ, per germline. This CDR3 region has 13 residues. V was clipped by 4 bases and J by 3 bases, with 10 bases between them. CDR3 DNA: TGCGCCAGCAGCCTGCAGGGGAAAGAGACCCAGTACTTC. Its translation: CASSLQGKETQYF.

About this clonotype: One junction end disagrees with the germline gene, perhaps due to a read error. V usage is TRBV6-6 and J usage is TRBJ2-5; either TRBD1 or TRBD2 may supply D (5 bases each). Germline CDR1 reads MNHNY; CDR2 reads SVGAGI (reference sequence). This CDR3 contains 15 residues. CDR3 loop: CSSSYLGGGQETQYF. CDR3 in DNA: TGTTCCAGCAGTTACTTGGGTGGGGGACAAGAGACCCAGTACTTC.

Regarding this clonotype: A much larger clonotype is one base distant, so this may be a read error. This CDR3 is missing its conserved last phenylalanine or tryptophan, likely due to a read error. J is TRBJ1-6 and V is TRBV4-1, with TRBD1 identical over 7 bases. Trimming removed 2 bases from V and 9 bases from J; junction bases left unmatched: 7. The CDR3 covers 15 residues. Germline V CDR1 and CDR2: MGHRA, YSYEKL. DNA for the CDR3: TGCGCCAGCAGCCAATCCGGGACAGTGCCTTCACCCCTCCACTAT. Its translation is CASSQSGTVPSPLHY.

On this clonotype: The junction does not match germline at one end; this may be a read error. The chain combines TRBV11-2 with TRBJ1-1; D gene unclear. Germline values: CDR1 SGHAT, CDR2 FQNNGV. The CDR3 covers 15 residues. CDR3 nucleotides: TGTGCCACCAGCTTAGATTCAGTAGGGAACACTGAAGCTTTCTTT. It encodes CATSLDSVGNTEAFF. Full variable domain (remainder filled in from reference TRBV11-2 and TRBJ1-1): EAGVAQSPRYKIIEKRQSVAFWCNPISGHATLYWYQQILGQGPKLLIQFQNNGVVDDSQLPKDRFSAERLKGVDSTLKIQPAKLEDSAVYLCATSLDSVGNTEAFFGQGTRLTVV.

Points on this clonotype: Lacking the conserved final phenylalanine or tryptophan, this CDR3 likely reflects a read error. The genes are TRBV13 and TRBJ2-1; 7 bases map to TRBD1. Germline loops: CDR1 PRHDT, CDR2 FYEKMQ (reference sequence). This CDR3 comprises 14 residues. The V gene end was trimmed by 8 bases and the J gene end by 10 bases; junction bases not matched to a gene: 14. In nucleotides, the CDR3 is TGTGCCAGCGGCCCCGGACTGATCAGGGGGGAGCAGTTCTCC. Its protein is CASGPGLIRGEQFS.

This clonotype was recorded only once. The conserved final phenylalanine or tryptophan is absent from the CDR3, which likely points to a read error. The chain uses TRBV11-2 and TRBJ2-1, with 10 bases that match TRBD1. The germline gives CDR1 SGHAT, CDR2 FQNNGV. The CDR3 is 16 amino acids. CDR3 residues: CASRLGTGALYGEQFI. CDR3 in DNA: TGTGCCAGCAGGTTAGGGACAGGGGCCCTCTACGGTGAGCAGTTCATC.

The sample holds one count of this clonotype. One junction end disagrees with the germline gene, perhaps due to a read error. V gene TRBV5-6 combines with J gene TRBJ1-3; no reliable D call. Germline values: CDR1 SGHDT, CDR2 YYEEEE. The CDR3 is 16 amino acids. The CDR3 DNA reads TGTGCCAGCAGCTCACTAGAGAGAAAATCTGGAAACACTATATATTTT. This codes for CASSSLERKSGNTIYF.